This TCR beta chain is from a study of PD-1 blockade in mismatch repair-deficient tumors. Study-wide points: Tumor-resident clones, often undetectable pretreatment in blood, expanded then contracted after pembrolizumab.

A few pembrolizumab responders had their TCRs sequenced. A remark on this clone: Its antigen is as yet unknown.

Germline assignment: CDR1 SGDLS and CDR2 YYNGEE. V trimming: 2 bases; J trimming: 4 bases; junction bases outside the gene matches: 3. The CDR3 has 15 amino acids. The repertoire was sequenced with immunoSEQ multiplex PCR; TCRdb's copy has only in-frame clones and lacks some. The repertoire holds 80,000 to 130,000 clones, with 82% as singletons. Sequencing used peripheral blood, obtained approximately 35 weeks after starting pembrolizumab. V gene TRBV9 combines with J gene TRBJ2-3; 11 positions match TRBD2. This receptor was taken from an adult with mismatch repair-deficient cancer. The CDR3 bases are TGTGCCAGCAGCGTTAGCGGGAGGGCCCCAGATACGCAGTATTTT. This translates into CASSVSGRAPDTQYF.